A selection of T cell receptor beta chains follows, all from one sample in a study of T cell responses to AZD1222 COVID-19 vaccine. Repertoires were generated with immunoSEQ multiplex PCR, while TCRdb's copy carries only in-frame clones and drops some. The data hold over 120,000 clones, with over 90% observed a single time. Material: peripheral blood, obtained 28 days after the second AZD1222 dose. The receptors shown here come from an adult who received the AZD1222 COVID-19 vaccine. Each CDR3 is given with its conserved first and last residue. Each record gives: D gene, clone size, V gene, J gene, CDR3 protein, CDR3 DNA. D genes are given only for firm matches. Clone size is shown for a subset of rows, as once, few, many or a class of expanded clone.

d_gene: NA
abundance: NA
v_gene: TRBV6-2/TRBV6-3
j_gene: TRBJ2-1
CDR3aa: CASSYRSYNEQFF
CDR3nt: TGTGCCAGCAGTTACAGGTCCTACAATGAGCAGTTCTTC

d_gene: NA
abundance: NA
v_gene: TRBV11-2
j_gene: TRBJ2-2
CDR3aa: CASSLEWNTGELFF
CDR3nt: TGTGCCAGCAGCTTAGAGTGGAACACCGGGGAGCTGTTTTTT

d_gene: NA
abundance: once
v_gene: TRBV19
j_gene: TRBJ1-4
CDR3aa: CASSDQAGPNEKLFF
CDR3nt: TGTGCCAGTAGTGACCAGGCAGGGCCTAATGAAAAACTGTTTTTT

d_gene: TRBD2
abundance: NA
v_gene: TRBV12-3/TRBV12-4
j_gene: TRBJ2-7
CDR3aa: CASSAGLTVGQYF
CDR3nt: TGTGCCAGCAGCGCGGGACTAACTGTAGGGCAGTACTTC

d_gene: NA
abundance: NA
v_gene: TRBV5-1
j_gene: TRBJ1-1
CDR3aa: CASSQGLGTEAFF
CDR3nt: TGCGCCAGCAGCCAGGGTCTGGGCACTGAAGCTTTCTTT

d_gene: TRBD1
abundance: NA
v_gene: TRBV5-4
j_gene: TRBJ2-7
CDR3aa: CASSLEPTGGEQYF
CDR3nt: TGTGCCAGCAGCTTGGAACCGACAGGGGGGGAGCAGTACTTC

d_gene: NA
abundance: NA
v_gene: TRBV28
j_gene: TRBJ1-1
CDR3aa: CATKSPNTEAFF
CDR3nt: TGTGCCACCAAGAGCCCCAACACTGAAGCTTTCTTT

d_gene: NA
abundance: NA
v_gene: TRBV5-1
j_gene: TRBJ2-5
CDR3aa: CASSSEATQYF
CDR3nt: TGCGCCAGCAGCTCAGAGGCGACCCAGTACTTC

d_gene: TRBD1
abundance: NA
v_gene: TRBV12-3/TRBV12-4
j_gene: TRBJ1-3
CDR3aa: CASSRRQGNTIYF
CDR3nt: TGTGCCAGCAGCCGCCGACAGGGGAACACCATATATTTT

d_gene: NA
abundance: NA
v_gene: TRBV9
j_gene: TRBJ1-6
CDR3aa: CASSGDSLDVSPLHF
CDR3nt: TGTGCCAGCAGCGGTGACAGTCTAGATGTTTCACCCCTCCACTTT

d_gene: NA
abundance: NA
v_gene: TRBV9
j_gene: TRBJ2-3
CDR3aa: CASSVGGTDTQYF
CDR3nt: TGTGCCAGCAGCGTAGGAGGGACAGATACGCAGTATTTT

d_gene: TRBD2
abundance: NA
v_gene: TRBV10-3
j_gene: TRBJ2-1
CDR3aa: CAIGWDYNNEQFF
CDR3nt: TGTGCCATCGGTTGGGACTACAACAATGAGCAGTTCTTC

d_gene: NA
abundance: NA
v_gene: TRBV5-1
j_gene: TRBJ1-1
CDR3aa: CASSPDIGDTEAFF
CDR3nt: TGCGCCAGCAGCCCTGACATAGGGGACACTGAAGCTTTCTTT

d_gene: NA
abundance: NA
v_gene: TRBV7-2
j_gene: TRBJ1-6
CDR3aa: CASSLEFGSDSPLHF
CDR3nt: TGTGCCAGCAGCTTAGAGTTCGGGTCGGATTCACCCCTCCACTTT

d_gene: NA
abundance: NA
v_gene: TRBV25-1
j_gene: TRBJ2-7
CDR3aa: CASSEYNGEKDEQYF
CDR3nt: TGTGCCAGCAGTGAATATAACGGAGAAAAAGACGAGCAGTACTTC

d_gene: NA
abundance: NA
v_gene: TRBV2
j_gene: TRBJ1-4
CDR3aa: CASRAEQTGSEKLFF
CDR3nt: TGTGCCAGCAGGGCCGAGCAGACAGGCTCAGAAAAACTGTTTTTT

d_gene: NA
abundance: NA
v_gene: TRBV10-1
j_gene: TRBJ2-6
CDR3aa: CASSESRVPGANVLTF
CDR3nt: TGCGCCAGCAGTGAGTCCCGGGTCCCCGGGGCCAACGTCCTGACTTTC

d_gene: TRBD1
abundance: NA
v_gene: TRBV28
j_gene: TRBJ1-6
CDR3aa: CASSRQGGFNSPLHF
CDR3nt: TGTGCCAGCAGTAGACAGGGTGGATTCAATTCACCCCTCCACTTT

d_gene: NA
abundance: NA
v_gene: TRBV20-1
j_gene: TRBJ1-2
CDR3aa: CSASVGTNYGYTF
CDR3nt: TGCAGTGCTAGTGTCGGAACTAACTATGGCTACACCTTC

d_gene: NA
abundance: NA
v_gene: TRBV28
j_gene: TRBJ1-4
CDR3aa: CASSLSDGGIEKLFF
CDR3nt: TGTGCCAGCAGTTTATCTGACGGAGGTATTGAAAAACTGTTTTTT

d_gene: TRBD2
abundance: NA
v_gene: TRBV6-2/TRBV6-3
j_gene: TRBJ2-4
CDR3aa: CASSYGGSGKNIQYF
CDR3nt: TGTGCCAGCAGTTACGGCGGGAGTGGCAAAAACATTCAGTACTTC

d_gene: TRBD1
abundance: once
v_gene: TRBV28
j_gene: TRBJ1-3
CDR3aa: CASSLWTGGYSGNTIYF
CDR3nt: TGTGCCAGCAGTTTATGGACAGGGGGCTACTCTGGAAACACCATATATTTT

d_gene: TRBD1
abundance: NA
v_gene: TRBV7-3
j_gene: TRBJ2-3
CDR3aa: CASSSDRGTDTQYF
CDR3nt: TGTGCCAGCAGCTCTGACAGGGGTACAGATACGCAGTATTTT

d_gene: NA
abundance: NA
v_gene: TRBV2
j_gene: TRBJ1-2
CDR3aa: CASSESTGPNGDTF
CDR3nt: TGTGCCAGCAGTGAGTCGACAGGACCTAATGGAGACACCTTC

d_gene: NA
abundance: NA
v_gene: TRBV9
j_gene: TRBJ2-3
CDR3aa: CASSAATSTSTDTQYF
CDR3nt: TGTGCCAGCAGCGCCGCGACATCCACTAGCACAGATACGCAGTATTTT

d_gene: TRBD1
abundance: NA
v_gene: TRBV2
j_gene: TRBJ1-4
CDR3aa: CASRGRGTNEKLFF
CDR3nt: TGTGCCAGCAGGGGCAGGGGGACTAATGAAAAACTGTTTTTT

d_gene: NA
abundance: NA
v_gene: TRBV5-6
j_gene: TRBJ2-5
CDR3aa: CASSLTPSGQQETQYF
CDR3nt: TGTGCCAGCAGCTTAACCCCTTCGGGCCAACAAGAGACCCAGTACTTC

d_gene: TRBD2
abundance: NA
v_gene: TRBV7-8
j_gene: TRBJ2-1
CDR3aa: CASSRGRATYNEQFF
CDR3nt: TGTGCCAGCAGCCGCGGGAGGGCAACCTACAATGAGCAGTTCTTC

d_gene: NA
abundance: NA
v_gene: TRBV14
j_gene: TRBJ2-5
CDR3aa: CASSQVEQETQYF
CDR3nt: TGTGCCAGCAGCCAAGTTGAACAAGAGACCCAGTACTTC

d_gene: NA
abundance: NA
v_gene: TRBV19
j_gene: TRBJ1-3
CDR3aa: CASRTAGHESGNTIYF
CDR3nt: TGTGCCAGTAGAACGGCGGGACACGAATCTGGAAACACCATATATTTT

d_gene: TRBD1
abundance: NA
v_gene: TRBV9
j_gene: TRBJ2-6
CDR3aa: CASSGAGGGTGANVLTF
CDR3nt: TGTGCCAGCTCAGGGGCAGGGGGCGGTACTGGGGCCAACGTCCTGACTTTC

d_gene: NA
abundance: NA
v_gene: TRBV7-9
j_gene: TRBJ1-1
CDR3aa: CASSLGLSNTEAFF
CDR3nt: TGTGCCAGCAGCTTAGGGTTGTCGAACACTGAAGCTTTCTTT

d_gene: NA
abundance: NA
v_gene: TRBV28
j_gene: TRBJ2-1
CDR3aa: CASSLWRYNEQFF
CDR3nt: TGTGCCAGCAGTTTATGGCGCTACAATGAGCAGTTCTTC

d_gene: NA
abundance: NA
v_gene: TRBV4-1
j_gene: TRBJ2-7
CDR3aa: CASSQDGWQTYEQYF
CDR3nt: TGCGCCAGCAGCCAAGATGGGTGGCAGACCTACGAGCAGTACTTC

d_gene: NA
abundance: once
v_gene: TRBV12-3/TRBV12-4
j_gene: TRBJ2-1
CDR3aa: CASSFGSYNEQFF
CDR3nt: TGTGCCAGCAGTTTTGGGTCCTACAATGAGCAGTTCTTC

d_gene: NA
abundance: NA
v_gene: TRBV6-5
j_gene: TRBJ1-4
CDR3aa: CASSLDRINEKLFF
CDR3nt: TGTGCCAGCAGTTTGGACAGAATTAATGAAAAACTGTTTTTT

d_gene: NA
abundance: NA
v_gene: TRBV28
j_gene: TRBJ1-1
CDR3aa: CASSKIGAGVRAFF
CDR3nt: TGTGCCAGCAGTAAAATTGGGGCAGGGGTTCGGGCTTTCTTT

d_gene: NA
abundance: NA
v_gene: TRBV18
j_gene: TRBJ1-2
CDR3aa: CASSNPVRSYGYTF
CDR3nt: TGTGCCAGCTCAAATCCAGTCAGGAGCTATGGCTACACCTTC

d_gene: NA
abundance: NA
v_gene: TRBV29-1
j_gene: TRBJ1-4
CDR3aa: CSVETEASEKLFF
CDR3nt: TGCAGCGTTGAGACGGAAGCGAGTGAAAAACTGTTTTTT

d_gene: TRBD2
abundance: NA
v_gene: TRBV7-3
j_gene: TRBJ2-1
CDR3aa: CASSSGTSVSERQFF
CDR3nt: TGTGCCAGCAGCTCCGGGACTAGCGTGTCAGAAAGGCAGTTCTTC

d_gene: TRBD2
abundance: NA
v_gene: TRBV3-1/TRBV3-2
j_gene: TRBJ2-1
CDR3aa: CASSQDELAGGPSYNEQFF
CDR3nt: TGTGCCAGCAGCCAAGATGAACTAGCGGGGGGACCCTCCTACAATGAGCAGTTCTTC

d_gene: NA
abundance: once
v_gene: TRBV28
j_gene: TRBJ2-5
CDR3aa: CASRRGGETQYF
CDR3nt: TGTGCCAGCAGACGCGGTGGGGAGACCCAGTACTTC